The clone carrying this T cell receptor beta chain was detected only once. The sample is drawn from a study of blood T cell repertoires in COVID-19. For the study at large: T cells, B-cell-depleted T cells, or PBMCs supplied cDNA or gDNA.

Per the original methods: Reference gene primer amplification yielded estimated nucleated cell counts. The table came from immunoSEQ multiplex PCR; TCRdb's copy has only in-frame clones and leaves some out. For V, J and clone size, that table is used; D and trimming come from the DNA. The sample includes about 400,000 clones, 86% seen only once; the top ten take about 7.6%. The junction had 11 bases not matched to a gene; V was cut back by 6 bases and J by 8 bases. Germline loops: CDR1 LNHDA, CDR2 SQIVND (reference sequence). The CDR3 has 16 residues. This receptor was taken from an older woman with COVID-19, enrolled during active disease. The chain couples TRBV19 to TRBJ1-6; TRBD1 aligns across 9 bases. The sample consisted of peripheral blood. The CDR3 here is CASRRLGGQGDSPLHF. The CDR3 coding sequence is TGTGCCAGTAGACGTCTAGGGGGACAGGGAGATTCACCCCTCCACTTT.